These 20 T cell receptor beta chains came from one sample sequenced in a study of T cell responses to AZD1222 COVID-19 vaccine. Sequenced by immunoSEQ multiplex PCR; TCRdb stores in-frame clones only, minus some. Of approximately 140,000 clones listed, about 92% are singletons. Material: peripheral blood, obtained on day 0 of AZD1222 vaccination. The source of these receptors is an adult in good health.

This chain connects TRBV7-9 to TRBJ2-4; D tentatively reads TRBD1 or TRBD2 (5 bases each). This CDR3 contains 18 residues. Trimming removed 5 bases at V and 0 bases at J, with 20 bases between. The germline V gene has CDR1 SEHNR and CDR2 FQNEAQ (reference sequence). As DNA, the CDR3 is TGTGCCAGCAGCCCCCGGGACCGAGGAGTGTTAGCCAAAAACATTCAGTACTTC. Its protein is CASSPRDRGVLAKNIQYF. The full variable domain, with the rest looked up from reference TRBV7-9 and TRBJ2-4, is DTGVSQNPRHKITKRGQNVTFRCDPISEHNRLYWYRQTLGQGPEFLTYFQNEAQLEKSRLLSDRFSAERPKGSFSTLEIQRTEQGDSAMYLCASSPRDRGVLAKNIQYFGAGTRLSVL.

The chain links TRBV11-3 to TRBJ2-2; possibly TRBD1 or TRBD2 for D (6 bases each). Per the germline V gene, CDR1 is SGHNT and CDR2 is YENEEA. CDR3 length equals 17 residues. Trimming took 2 bases from V and 4 from J, leaving 17 bases between them. The CDR3 here is CASSLRSGARGTGELFF. Here the CDR3 DNA reads TGTGCCAGCAGCTTACGGTCGGGGGCGCGGGGCACCGGGGAGCTGTTTTTT.

J is TRBJ2-1 and V is TRBV7-9; TRBD1 or TRBD2 may be the D gene (5 bases each). Deletions cut 7 bases from V and 2 bases from J, with 18 bases between. Germline assignment: CDR1 SEHNR and CDR2 FQNEAQ (reference sequence). The CDR3 consists of 16 residues. CDR3 nucleotide sequence: TGTGCCAGCACTCCCGGGACCGGAATCACCTACAATGAGCAGTTCTTC. Translated: CASTPGTGITYNEQFF.

The rearrangement uses TRBV5-6 and TRBJ1-1; perhaps TRBD1 as D (5 bases). Looked up from germline, CDR1 is SGHDT and CDR2 is YYEEEE. V lost 4 bases to trimming and J lost 3 bases, with 16 bases between them. The CDR3 has 15 residues. CDR3 residues: CASSIRTGGDTEAFF. In DNA form, the CDR3 reads TGTGCCAGCAGCATAAGAACCGGGGGGGACACTGAAGCTTTCTTT.

The chain combines TRBV5-1 with TRBJ2-2; 8 nucleotides align to TRBD1. Germline V lookup: CDR1 SGHRS, CDR2 YFSETQ. The CDR3 has 15 amino acids. The V gene end was trimmed by 3 bases and the J gene end by 0 bases; junction bases not matched to a gene: 1. This chain's CDR3 is CASSSTGANTGELFF. The CDR3 DNA is TGCGCCAGCAGCTCGACAGGGGCGAACACCGGGGAGCTGTTTTTT.

Details on this clone: The junction does not match germline at one end; this may be a read error. The chain links TRBV7-7 to TRBJ2-5; 9 bases align to TRBD2. This CDR3 is 16 amino acids long. The germline gives CDR1 SSHAT, CDR2 FNYEAQ (reference sequence). The CDR3 sequence is CASSLGTSGLRETQYF. CDR3 coding DNA: TGTGCTAGCAGCTTAGGCACTAGCGGGTTGCGGGAGACCCAGTACTTC.

The gene calls are TRBV12-3 or TRBV12-4 and TRBJ1-2; 7 bases are shared with TRBD1. The V and J ends lost 6 bases and 4 bases, in that order; junction bases with no gene match: 5. This CDR3 has 13 residues. The CDR3 DNA reads as TGTGCCAGCAGCCCGACAGGGTCCTATGGCTACACCTTC. The encoded protein is CASSPTGSYGYTF.

The chain uses TRBV5-1 and TRBJ1-3, with D maybe TRBD1 (5 bases). Germline V gene data show CDR1 as SGHRS and CDR2 as YFSETQ. The ends were cut back, 5 bases at V and 0 bases at J, with 6 bases in the middle. The CDR3 has 13 residues. The chain's CDR3 is CASSTGSGNTIYF. The CDR3 DNA is TGCGCCAGCAGTACAGGCTCTGGAAACACCATATATTTT.

This chain uses TRBV6-6 with TRBJ2-7; D uncertain. Trimming took off 7 bases at V and 7 bases at J, with 17 bases between the two ends. This CDR3 contains 13 residues. CDR1 and CDR2 from the germline V gene are MNHNY and SVGAGI (reference sequence). CDR3 region: CASTNFPVGEQYF. CDR3 in DNA: TGTGCCAGCACCAATTTCCCCGTGGGTGAGCAGTACTTC.

The chain uses TRBV7-9 and TRBJ1-6; possible D gene TRBD1, 5 bases. The CDR3 runs 15 residues. The V and J ends lost 1 base and 7 bases respectively, with 11 bases between them. Germline CDR1 SEHNR, CDR2 FQNEAQ (reference sequence). The chain's CDR3 is CASSLGDLWNSPLHF. In DNA, the CDR3 is TGTGCCAGCAGCTTAGGGGACTTATGGAATTCACCCCTCCACTTT.

The chain combines TRBV9 with TRBJ1-6, with 10 bases lining up with TRBD1. CDR3 size: 15 residues. V shed 4 bases and J 7 bases; nucleotides not matched to a gene: 5. Germline V gene sequence: CDR1 SGDLS, CDR2 YYNGEE. This CDR3 is CASSISDRGNSPLHF. CDR3 nucleotides: TGTGCCAGCAGCATCTCGGACAGGGGGAATTCACCCCTCCACTTT.

This clone was found once. The chain carries TRBV6-5 and TRBJ2-1; D could derive from TRBD1 or TRBD2 (7 bases each). The CDR3 sequence is 16 residues long. Germline-derived CDR1 and CDR2 are MNHEY and SVGAGI. Trimming cost V 2 bases and J 2 bases, with 13 bases left between them. CDR3 in amino acids: CASSYGGGGTYNEQFF. As DNA, the CDR3 is TGTGCCAGCAGTTACGGGGGAGGGGGCACCTACAATGAGCAGTTCTTC.

The chain has TRBV15 and TRBJ2-5, with D possibly being TRBD2 (5 bases). Germline CDR1 is LNHNV and CDR2 is YYDKDF (reference sequence). There are 14 residues in the CDR3. V was shortened by 0 bases and J by 7 bases, with 12 bases between the two germline ends. CDR3 protein: CATSRDRGLGTQYF. The CDR3 bases are TGTGCCACCAGCAGAGATCGAGGGCTAGGGACCCAGTACTTC.

A note on this clone: Other DNA variants within this sample encode the same CDR3. The J gene is TRBJ2-5, the V gene TRBV30; 11 bases map to TRBD2. Germline CDR1 is GTSNPN and CDR2 is SVGIG (reference sequence). Unmatched junction bases numbered 1, after V lost 1 base and J lost 0 bases. The CDR3 contains 15 residues. The CDR3 protein is CAWSEGLADQETQYF. The CDR3 DNA is TGTGCCTGGAGTGAGGGACTAGCGGACCAAGAGACCCAGTACTTC.

The chain carries TRBV19 and TRBJ2-7, with 9 bases aligning to TRBD1. This CDR3 is built from 15 residues. The germline CDR1 and CDR2 sequences are LNHDA and SQIVND (reference sequence). The trim removed 4 bases at V and 1 base at J, leaving 5 bases unmatched. CDR3 DNA sequence: TGTGCCAGTAGTAGAACCGGGACAGGGTCCTACGAGCAGTACTTC. It encodes CASSRTGTGSYEQYF.

About this clone itself: The sample carries other DNA sequences with the same CDR3. This chain joins TRBV5-1 and TRBJ1-6; D gene ambiguous. The CDR3 loop spans 14 amino acids. Between the trimmed V and J ends, which lost 4 bases and 0 bases, there was a span of 5 bases. Germline V gene sequence: CDR1 SGHRS, CDR2 YFSETQ. CDR3 residues: CASSLSSYNSPLHF. The CDR3 nucleotides read TGCGCCAGCAGCCTGAGCTCCTATAATTCACCCCTCCACTTT.

This clone has just one count. The chain joins TRBV6-5 to TRBJ1-1, with D perhaps matching TRBD1 (6 bases). This CDR3 comprises 15 residues. The germline V gene has CDR1 MNHEY and CDR2 SVGAGI. The germline V and J ends were trimmed by 5 bases and 2 bases, with 15 bases remaining between them. The CDR3 reads CASSKSGHSNTEAFF. CDR3 nucleotide sequence: TGTGCCAGCAGTAAATCGGGACACTCTAACACTGAAGCTTTCTTT.

The chain links TRBV30 to TRBJ2-7; 9 bases are a match to TRBD2. V lost 3 bases and J lost 4; bases outside the gene matches: 7. The CDR3 covers 14 residues. Germline CDR1 and CDR2: GTSNPN and SVGIG (reference sequence). This CDR3 is CAWRMASGTYEQYF. CDR3 nucleotide sequence: TGTGCCTGGAGGATGGCTAGCGGGACATACGAGCAGTACTTC.

The chain recombines TRBV29-1 with TRBJ2-7; maybe TRBD1 (6 bases). V gave up 5 bases and J gave up 3 bases, with 11 bases separating them. The CDR3 covers 12 residues. Per the germline V gene, CDR1 is SQVTM and CDR2 is ANQGSEA. CDR3 DNA: TGCAGCGTTCTCGGGACAAGCTACGAGCAGTACTTC. Protein product: CSVLGTSYEQYF.

This clone has just a few counts. This chain joins TRBV9 and TRBJ1-6; D unclear. V gave up 0 bases and J gave up 0 bases, with 13 bases separating them. This CDR3 spans 18 amino acids. The germline V gene has CDR1 SGDLS and CDR2 YYNGEE. DNA for the CDR3: TGTGCCAGCAGCGTAGAGAGGACTTACACCTCCTATAATTCACCCCTCCACTTT. Encoded protein: CASSVERTYTSYNSPLHF.